The 10 T cell receptor beta chains given below trace back to one sample, sequenced in a study of CD8 T cells in Susac syndrome. Random hexamers were used to reverse transcribe roughly 0.45 to 1 ug of RNA. Each CDR3 protein gets one entry after TCRdb re-called the immunoSEQ multiplex PCR reads with MiXCR. The table records fewer than 90,000 distinct CDR3 sequences, approximately 95% of them present only once. The sample comprised CD8+ T cells from PBMCs. Receptors originate from a human donor with Susac syndrome.

The rearrangement uses TRBV15 and TRBJ2-7; D call uncertain. The CDR3 is made up of 11 amino acids. Germline V gene sequence: CDR1 LNHNV, CDR2 YYDKDF (reference sequence). V was cut by 5 bases and J by 3 bases, with 5 bases left in between. The CDR3 DNA sequence: TGTGCCACCAGCGGAAACTACGAGCAGTACTTC. Amino acids: CATSGNYEQYF.

The V gene is TRBV19, the J gene TRBJ2-1, with D possibly TRBD1 on 6 matching bases. This CDR3 spans 19 amino acids. The V gene's germline CDR1 is LNHDA and CDR2 SQIVND (reference sequence). Trimming removed 0 bases from V and 0 bases from J, with 18 bases in between. The CDR3 coding sequence is TGTGCCAGTAGTATAGACCAGATGACAGGAATTGGCTCCTACAATGAGCAGTTCTTC. Its translation is CASSIDQMTGIGSYNEQFF.

The rearrangement joins TRBV27 to TRBJ2-7; no firm D call. The germline V and J ends were trimmed by 5 bases and 3 bases, with 14 bases remaining between them. The CDR3 extends over 14 amino acids. Per germline, CDR1 MNHEY and CDR2 SMNVEV (reference sequence). CDR3 sequence: CASSRSTTGYEQYF. In DNA, the CDR3 is TGTGCCAGCAGTCGATCGACAACGGGCTACGAGCAGTACTTC.

The genes are TRBV4-3 and TRBJ2-7; 14 positions agree with TRBD2. Germline CDR1 is LGHNA and CDR2 is YSLEER. CDR3 length: 19 amino acids. V shed 4 bases, J shed 2 bases, and the junction held 13 bases outside the gene matches. CDR3 amino acids: CASSLATGTSGSVPYEQYF. CDR3 bases: TGCGCCAGCAGCCTCGCCACCGGGACTAGCGGGAGCGTCCCCTACGAGCAGTACTTC.

The V gene is TRBV28, the J gene TRBJ2-5; perhaps D is TRBD1 or TRBD2 (5 bases each). V lost 5 bases and J lost 1, with 14 bases in between. CDR1 and CDR2 (germline): MDHEN, SYDVKM. The length of the CDR3 is 15 residues. CDR3 protein: CASSPTGTSQETQYF. CDR3 sequence (DNA): TGTGCCAGCAGTCCAACGGGGACCAGCCAAGAGACCCAGTACTTC.

The chain has TRBV6-4 and TRBJ2-1; D might be TRBD2 (6 bases). Germline CDR1 and CDR2: MRHNA and SNTAGT. The CDR3 runs 14 residues. V lost 10 bases and J 0 bases, leaving 13 bases between the germline ends. The DNA for the CDR3 is TGTGCCAACGGCGGGGTTAGCTCCTACAATGAGCAGTTCTTC. Encoded protein: CANGGVSSYNEQFF.

J is TRBJ2-7 and V is TRBV21-1; the table assigns TRBD1, which was not confirmed against the DNA. TRBV21-1 has pseudogene status. The CDR3 has 11 amino acids. In DNA, the CDR3 is TGTGCCAGCAGAAAGAACGGGCGGCAGTACTTC. Protein: CASRKNGRQYF.

The chain employs TRBV4-3 and TRBJ2-5, with D perhaps TRBD2 (6 bases). The germline CDR1 and CDR2 sequences are LGHNA and YSLEER. V lost 0 bases, J lost 5 bases, and 13 bases lay in between. The CDR3 consists of 15 residues. The CDR3 coding sequence is TGCGCCAGCAGCCAAGATATCGCAGGGAGGGAGACCCAGTACTTC. Translating it yields CASSQDIAGRETQYF.

This chain uses TRBV5-8 with TRBJ2-1; D unclear. Germline-derived CDR1 and CDR2 are SGHTS and YDEGEE. Deletions cut 4 bases from V and 0 bases from J, with 8 bases between. CDR3 length equals 14 residues. This CDR3 is CASSPGVSYNEQFF. The CDR3 coding sequence is TGTGCCAGCAGCCCCGGAGTCTCCTACAATGAGCAGTTCTTC.

This clonotype was seen more than once but under ten times. The genes are TRBV6-2 or TRBV6-3 and TRBJ2-3; the D is unclear. Germline lookup yields CDR1 MNHEY and CDR2 SVGEGT. This CDR3 contains 13 residues. V shed 0 bases and J shed 2 bases, with 3 bases lying between them. The CDR3 spells CASSYSDTDTQYF. The CDR3 nucleotides read TGTGCCAGCAGTTACTCGGACACAGATACGCAGTATTTT.